The 29 T cell receptor beta chains listed next were all sequenced from one sample in a study of blood T cell repertoires in COVID-19. Clones were read by immunoSEQ multiplex PCR, and TCRdb kept only the in-frame ones, dropping some. The table has roughly 15,000 clones, over 80% seen once. Specimen: peripheral blood. The source is a man aged 50-59 years with active COVID-19.

In DNA form, the CDR3 reads TGTGCCCCCCCCCGAAGAGAGAACACCGGGGAGCTGTTTTTT. It encodes CAPPRRENTGELFF. This rearrangement joins TRBV7-3 to TRBJ2-2; D is ambiguous. This CDR3 contains 14 residues. From germline, CDR1 is SGHTA and CDR2 FQGTGA. V lost 11 bases and J lost 1, with 14 bases in between.

This rearrangement joins TRBV21-1 to TRBJ2-7; TRBD1 is the table's D call and was not checked against the DNA. TRBV21-1 is a known pseudogene. The CDR3 totals 19 residues. CDR3 region: CASSKVQGQEDLSSYEQYF. In nucleotides, the CDR3 is TGTGCCAGCAGCAAGGTGCAGGGGCAGGAGGACCTAAGCTCCTACGAGCAGTACTTC.

The chain combines TRBV27 with TRBJ1-5; 8 nucleotides line up with TRBD1. The V gene end was trimmed by 2 bases and the J gene end by 2 bases; junction bases not matched to a gene: 5. The CDR3 consists of 16 residues. The germline gives CDR1 MNHEY, CDR2 SMNVEV (reference sequence). The CDR3 DNA reads as TGTGCCAGCAGTTTACAGGGGGCGAATGGCAATCAGCCCCAGCATTTT. Its protein product is CASSLQGANGNQPQHF.

The genes are TRBV29-1 and TRBJ1-2, with a possible D match to TRBD1 (6 bases). The CDR3 is 13 residues long. The V and J ends lost 2 bases and 3 bases respectively, with 10 bases between them. Looked up from germline, CDR1 is SQVTM and CDR2 is ANQGSEA. CDR3 amino acids: CSVETGRDYGYTF. In DNA, the CDR3 is TGCAGCGTTGAAACAGGGAGGGACTATGGCTACACCTTC.

CDR3 sequence: CASSQVDREQPQHF. For the CDR3, the DNA is TGTGCCAGCAGCCAGGTCGACAGGGAGCAGCCCCAGCATTTT. The rearrangement uses TRBV3-1 (or the pseudogene TRBV3-2) and TRBJ1-5; TRBD1 aligns across 7 bases. CDR3 length: 14 amino acids. Per the germline V gene, CDR1 is LGHDT and CDR2 is YNNKEL (reference sequence). The V and J ends lost 3 bases and 7 bases, in that order; junction bases with no gene match: 6.

The table lists this clone with a count of one. The rearrangement joins TRBV7-9 to TRBJ2-3; TRBD1 might be the D (5 bases). The V and J ends lost 10 bases and 5 bases respectively, with 16 bases between them. Germline V gene lookup returns CDR1 SEHNR and CDR2 FQNEAQ (reference sequence). CDR3 length: 13 residues. DNA for the CDR3: TGTGCCACAAACAAAGGGGCAGGAGATACGCAGTATTTT. Amino acid sequence: CATNKGAGDTQYF. Combining the CDR3 with reference TRBV7-9 and TRBJ2-3 gives the whole variable domain DTGVSQNPRHKITKRGQNVTFRCDPISEHNRLYWYRQTLGQGPEFLTYFQNEAQLEKSRLLSDRFSAERPKGSFSTLEIQRTEQGDSAMYLCATNKGAGDTQYFGPGTRLTVL.

J is TRBJ2-1 and V is TRBV19, with 10 bases aligning to TRBD2. Germline assignment: CDR1 LNHDA and CDR2 SQIVND (reference sequence). The CDR3 runs to 15 residues. Trimming took 3 bases from V and 5 from J; bases not matched to a gene: 4. As DNA, the CDR3 is TGTGCCAGTAGTATCGGACTAGCGGATAACAATGAGCAGTTCTTC. Translation: CASSIGLADNNEQFF.

This clone appeared a few times. The chain couples TRBV7-6 to TRBJ2-7; 9 nucleotides agree with TRBD2. CDR1 and CDR2 (germline): SGHVS, FNYEAQ. The junction had 9 bases not matched to a gene; V was cut back by 2 bases and J by 4 bases. The CDR3 extends over 16 amino acids. CDR3 region: CASSLFPSGAMYEQYF. CDR3 DNA: TGTGCCAGCAGCTTATTCCCTAGCGGGGCCATGTACGAGCAGTACTTC.

The V gene is TRBV7-4, the J gene TRBJ1-1; D might be TRBD1 (5 bases). Trimming left V 5 bases short and J 1 base short, with 20 bases between. The germline V gene encodes CDR1 SGHVT and CDR2 SQSDAQ. CDR3 length: 17 amino acids. The CDR3: CASSRSRGTLGNTEAFF. DNA of the CDR3: TGTGCCAGCAGCCGATCCCGGGGGACCCTAGGGAACACTGAAGCTTTCTTT.

The chain couples TRBV19 to TRBJ1-4; D ambiguous. The CDR3 spans 17 residues. V was shortened by 1 base and J by 4 bases, with 16 bases between the two germline ends. Per the germline V gene, CDR1 is LNHDA and CDR2 is SQIVND (reference sequence). CDR3 sequence: CASSIGAGGRINEKLFF. As DNA, the CDR3 is TGTGCCAGTAGTATAGGCGCGGGAGGCAGAATTAATGAAAAACTGTTTTTT.

This clone qualifies as medium-sized. The junction and the germline gene differ at one end; a read error may be behind it. The chain joins TRBV28 to TRBJ2-7; TRBD2 might be the D (5 bases). CDR1 and CDR2 (germline): MDHEN, SYDVKM. CDR3 length: 10 residues. The CDR3 spells CASSSGEIHF. In nucleotides, the CDR3 is TGTGCCAGCAGCTCCGGGGAAATCCACTTC.

The rearrangement links TRBV3-1 (or the pseudogene TRBV3-2) to TRBJ2-7, with 7 bases fitting TRBD2. The CDR3 is 13 amino acids. The J segment lost 2 bases and the V segment lost 4 bases, leaving 2 bases of the junction unmatched. CDR1 is LGHDT and CDR2 is YNNKEL in the germline V gene (reference sequence). CDR3 DNA: TGTGCCAGCAGCCCCGGGACTACCTACGAGCAGTACTTC. Translated, it gives CASSPGTTYEQYF.

This chain links TRBV2 with TRBJ2-7; 7 bases agree with TRBD1. J lost 0 bases, V lost 3 bases, and 5 bases had no gene match. This CDR3 is built from 15 residues. Looked up from germline, CDR1 is SNHLY and CDR2 is FYNNEI. The CDR3 DNA reads as TGTGCCAGCAGTGACCCGACAGGGAACTCCTACGAGCAGTACTTC. It translates to CASSDPTGNSYEQYF.

This clone has a single count. This rearrangement joins TRBV12-3 or TRBV12-4 to TRBJ2-1, with D tentatively TRBD1 (6 bases). Trimming removed 6 bases at V and 9 bases at J, with 12 bases between. This CDR3 region has 12 residues. The CDR3 DNA reads as TGTGCCAGCAGGGGGACACTCGTTGAGCAGTTCTTC. Amino acids: CASRGTLVEQFF.

The chain links TRBV5-4 to TRBJ2-7, with D maybe TRBD2 (6 bases). Trimming cost V 0 bases and J 7 bases, with 8 bases left between them. The CDR3 consists of 12 residues. Germline CDR1 is SGHNT and CDR2 is YYREEE (reference sequence). This CDR3 reads CASSLEAGEQYF. CDR3 in DNA: TGTGCCAGCAGCTTGGAGGCGGGGGAGCAGTACTTC.

The chain carries TRBV6-5 and TRBJ1-1; 7 nucleotides agree with TRBD1. Per germline, CDR1 MNHEY and CDR2 SVGAGI. J was trimmed by 0 bases and V by 6 bases; bases with no gene match: 1. This CDR3 is 13 amino acids long. The CDR3 DNA follows: TGTGCCAGCAGCACAGGGGTGAACACTGAAGCTTTCTTT. Translation gives CASSTGVNTEAFF.

CDR3: CASSFTRNEKLFF. The CDR3 nucleotides are TGTGCCAGCAGCTTTACTCGCAATGAAAAACTGTTTTTT. The chain links TRBV11-2 to TRBJ1-4; no clear D gene. CDR3 size: 13 residues. The V and J ends lost 3 bases and 5 bases respectively, with 7 bases between them. Germline V gene sequence: CDR1 SGHAT, CDR2 FQNNGV.

This clone was seen a single time. The genes are TRBV14 and TRBJ1-2; 8 bases fit TRBD1. Trimming removed 3 bases from V and 1 base from J; junction bases left unmatched: 4. The CDR3 consists of 15 residues. Germline CDR1 SGHDN, CDR2 FVKESK. CDR3 in DNA: TGTGCCAGCAGCCACGGACAGGGTCTTAACTATGGCTACACCTTC. This translates into CASSHGQGLNYGYTF.

The chain recombines TRBV5-4 with TRBJ2-6; the match to TRBD1 covers 7 bases. Germline lookup yields CDR1 SGHNT and CDR2 YYREEE (reference sequence). The CDR3 covers 16 residues. V lost 4 bases to trimming and J lost 0 bases; unmatched junction nucleotides: 4. For the CDR3, the DNA is TGTGCCAGCAGCAGGGGGCACGACTCTGGGGCCAACGTCCTGACTTTC. It specifies CASSRGHDSGANVLTF.

Sample share makes this clone medium-sized (0.01 to 0.1%). The chain joins TRBV15 to TRBJ2-2; 7 positions agree with TRBD2. With 6 bases clipped from V and 6 bases from J, the junction kept 7 bases outside the gene matches. The germline V gene encodes CDR1 LNHNV and CDR2 YYDKDF (reference sequence). The CDR3 has 14 residues. The CDR3 loop is CATSTGGRAGELFF. Written as DNA, the CDR3 is TGTGCCACCAGTACGGGGGGACGGGCCGGGGAGCTGTTTTTT.

V gene TRBV28 combines with J gene TRBJ1-1; 7 bases match TRBD1. Germline V gene sequence: CDR1 MDHEN, CDR2 SYDVKM. The CDR3 is 15 amino acids. Losses at the gene ends were 1 base for V and 13 bases for J; bases not matched to a gene: 15. This CDR3 is CASSLSQISGTASFF. For the CDR3, the DNA is TGTGCCAGCAGTTTATCTCAAATCTCCGGGACAGCGAGTTTCTTT.

The CDR3 reads CASSFRLQTYEQYF. In DNA, the CDR3 is TGTGCCAGTAGTTTCCGACTACAAACCTACGAGCAGTACTTC. V gene TRBV19 combines with J gene TRBJ2-7, with D tentatively TRBD2 (5 bases). The germline V gene has CDR1 LNHDA and CDR2 SQIVND (reference sequence). The V and J ends lost 5 bases and 2 bases respectively, with 13 bases between them. The CDR3 is 14 amino acids.

The gene calls are TRBV7-9 and TRBJ2-2; D perhaps matches TRBD2 (5 bases). The germline V and J ends were trimmed by 5 bases and 5 bases, with 15 bases remaining between them. This CDR3 is 15 amino acids long. Looked up from germline, CDR1 is SEHNR and CDR2 is FQNEAQ (reference sequence). The CDR3 reads CASSPQTRETGELFF. The CDR3 DNA is TGTGCCAGCAGCCCGCAAACTAGGGAGACCGGGGAGCTGTTTTTT.

This clone is termed medium-sized. The chain combines TRBV14 with TRBJ2-1; D is undetermined. Per germline, CDR1 SGHDN and CDR2 FVKESK. V was trimmed by 3 bases and J by 7 bases, leaving 16 bases between them. This CDR3 comprises 15 residues. In nucleotides, the CDR3 is TGTGCCAGCAGCCAGGGCGTCATACTCCTAAATGAGCAGTTCTTC. Amino acids: CASSQGVILLNEQFF. Supplemented by reference TRBV14 and TRBJ2-1, the full variable domain reads EAGVTQFPSHSVIEKGQTVTLRCDPISGHDNLYWYRRVMGKEIKFLLHFVKESKQDESGMPNNRFLAERTGGTYSTLKVQPAELEDSGVYFCASSQGVILLNEQFFGPGTRLTVL.

This sequence joins TRBV6-5 and TRBJ2-1; 14 bases line up with TRBD2. The CDR3 extends over 15 amino acids. Germline assignment: CDR1 MNHEY and CDR2 SVGAGI. Trimming at V came to 6 bases and at J to 7 bases, leaving 5 bases not matched to a gene. CDR3 DNA sequence: TGTGCCAGCAGACCCGGACTAGCGGGAGGTAATGAGCAGTTCTTC. It translates to CASRPGLAGGNEQFF.

The rearrangement links TRBV2 to TRBJ1-1, with D maybe TRBD1 (6 bases). V dropped 6 bases and J dropped 4 bases, with 21 bases sitting between them. The CDR3 runs to 16 residues. CDR1 SNHLY and CDR2 FYNNEI come from the germline V gene. Here the CDR3 reads CASSILTGPHVTEAFF. The CDR3 DNA reads as TGTGCCAGCAGCATCCTCACAGGGCCCCATGTCACTGAAGCTTTCTTT.

V is TRBV12-3 or TRBV12-4 and J is TRBJ1-5; perhaps TRBD1 as D (6 bases). The V end lost 6 bases, the J end lost 7 bases, and 13 bases lay between the germline ends. There are 13 residues in the CDR3. The CDR3 here is CASSILTGQPQHF. The CDR3 nucleotides read TGTGCCAGCAGCATACTAACAGGGCAGCCCCAGCATTTT.

The rearrangement uses TRBV6-5 and TRBJ2-7; 12 positions match TRBD1. The CDR3 consists of 14 residues. The germline V gene has CDR1 MNHEY and CDR2 SVGAGI. V lost 8 bases, J lost 5 bases, and 7 bases stayed unmatched. The CDR3 sequence is CASWDRGHQHEQYF. Here the CDR3 DNA reads TGTGCCAGCTGGGACAGGGGGCATCAACACGAGCAGTACTTC.

V usage is TRBV28 and J usage is TRBJ1-1; perhaps TRBD1 as D (6 bases). The V gene's germline CDR1 is MDHEN and CDR2 SYDVKM. The CDR3 extends over 15 amino acids. Trimming left V 4 bases short and J 0 bases short, with 12 bases between. The DNA for the CDR3 is TGTGCCAGCAGTTCTCATGGACAGATGAACACTGAAGCTTTCTTT. Translating gives CASSSHGQMNTEAFF.